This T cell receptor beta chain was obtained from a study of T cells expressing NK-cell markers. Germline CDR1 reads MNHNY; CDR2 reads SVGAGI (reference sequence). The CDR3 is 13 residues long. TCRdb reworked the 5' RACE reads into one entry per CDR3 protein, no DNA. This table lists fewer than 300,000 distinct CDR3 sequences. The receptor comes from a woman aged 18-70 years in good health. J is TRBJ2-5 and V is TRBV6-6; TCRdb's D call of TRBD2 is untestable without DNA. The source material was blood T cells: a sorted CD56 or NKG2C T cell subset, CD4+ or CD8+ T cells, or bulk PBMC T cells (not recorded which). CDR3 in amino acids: CASILGPQETQYF.